This entry lists 22 T cell receptor beta chains sequenced from one sample in a study of blood T cell repertoires in COVID-19. The method was immunoSEQ multiplex PCR; TCRdb's version includes in-frame clones alone and lacks a portion of them. The data contain 150,000 to 200,000 clones, roughly 86% of them singletons. Material for sequencing was peripheral blood. The receptor source for this set is a woman aged 55-69 years who had recovered from COVID-19.

V and J are TRBV12-3 or TRBV12-4 and TRBJ1-1; the D gene is possibly TRBD1 (6 bases). Trimming cost V 7 bases and J 1 base, with 10 bases left between them. The CDR3 totals 13 residues. CDR3 DNA sequence: TGTGCCAGCACCCAGGGGACGAACACTGAAGCTTTCTTT. Translating it yields CASTQGTNTEAFF.

This chain's CDR3 is CASSLSSGTSGHTQYF. CDR3 sequence (DNA): TGTGCCAGCAGCCTGTCTTCCGGGACTAGCGGGCATACGCAGTATTTT. This chain joins TRBV9 and TRBJ2-3; 12 positions match TRBD2. With V trimmed by 4 bases and J by 7 bases, 10 bases remained unmatched. The CDR3 extends over 16 amino acids. CDR1 is SGDLS and CDR2 is YYNGEE in the germline V gene.

This chain joins TRBV5-6 and TRBJ2-5; possibly TRBD1 for D (5 bases). The CDR3 contains 17 residues. The germline V and J ends were trimmed by 0 bases and 4 bases, with 19 bases remaining between them. Germline CDR1 is SGHDT and CDR2 is YYEEEE. The CDR3 coding sequence is TGTGCCAGCAGCTTGGGCGCAGGGCGTATCGGAAGAGAGACCCAGTACTTC. Residues: CASSLGAGRIGRETQYF.

The chain has TRBV27 and TRBJ1-1, with D possibly being TRBD1 (6 bases). CDR3 length: 15 residues. V lost 0 bases and J lost 0, with 8 bases in between. Germline V lookup: CDR1 MNHEY, CDR2 SMNVEV (reference sequence). CDR3 sequence: CASSLSRGMNTEAFF. The CDR3 DNA reads as TGTGCCAGCAGTTTATCGAGGGGGATGAACACTGAAGCTTTCTTT.

J is TRBJ1-3 and V is TRBV29-1, with no clear D. There are 13 residues in the CDR3. With 6 bases removed from V and 2 bases from J, the gap between germline ends came to 11 bases. Germline V lookup: CDR1 SQVTM, CDR2 ANQGSEA. The CDR3 reads CSVRWAAGNTIYF. In DNA form, the CDR3 reads TGCAGCGTCCGGTGGGCAGCTGGAAACACCATATATTTT.

CDR3 DNA sequence: TGTGCCAGCAGTTCGTCCCAGCGCTCCACAGATACGCAGTATTTT. This gives the protein CASSSSQRSTDTQYF. The gene calls are TRBV28 and TRBJ2-3; D gene ambiguous. This CDR3 comprises 15 residues. Germline V CDR1 and CDR2: MDHEN, SYDVKM. With 4 bases removed from V and 2 bases from J, the gap between germline ends came to 13 bases.

The chain combines TRBV12-3 or TRBV12-4 with TRBJ2-7; TRBD2 is a possible D gene (5 bases). This CDR3 is 13 amino acids long. The ends were cut back, 3 bases at V and 6 bases at J, with 12 bases in the middle. The CDR3 loop is CASSLRARGEQYF. The CDR3 bases are TGTGCCAGCAGTTTGAGGGCCCGTGGCGAGCAGTACTTC.

J is TRBJ2-5 and V is TRBV5-1; tentative D call: TRBD1 (6 bases). V was shortened by 1 base and J by 0 bases, with 16 bases between the two germline ends. The CDR3 is 17 residues long. Germline V gene lookup returns CDR1 SGHRS and CDR2 YFSETQ. CDR3 in amino acids: CASSLQPTGQYQETQYF. DNA for the CDR3: TGCGCCAGCAGCTTGCAGCCGACAGGACAGTACCAAGAGACCCAGTACTTC.

A few counts support this clone. The genes are TRBV7-6 and TRBJ1-2, with TRBD1 matching 7 bases. The CDR3 has 13 residues. Trimming removed 3 bases from V and 3 bases from J; junction bases left unmatched: 1. Germline V CDR1 and CDR2: SGHVS, FNYEAQ. The CDR3 DNA sequence: TGTGCCAGCAGCTTCGACAGGGACTATGGCTACACCTTC. Translation gives CASSFDRDYGYTF.

CDR3: CASSWLAGGQETQYF. For the CDR3, the DNA is TGCGCCAGCAGCTGGCTAGCGGGGGGGCAAGAGACCCAGTACTTC. V is TRBV5-1 and J is TRBJ2-5; 12 positions match TRBD2. Germline CDR1 SGHRS, CDR2 YFSETQ. V gave up 3 bases and J gave up 2 bases; unmatched junction bases: 2. The CDR3 contains 15 residues.

This chain uses TRBV11-3 with TRBJ2-6; 10 positions match TRBD1. This CDR3 is built from 18 residues. The germline CDR1 and CDR2 sequences are SGHNT and YENEEA. Losses at the gene ends were 5 bases for V and 0 bases for J; bases not matched to a gene: 7. The CDR3 bases are TGTGCCAGCAGCCCGCGGACAGGGGGTGGCTCTGGGGCCAACGTCCTGACTTTC. It specifies CASSPRTGGGSGANVLTF.

This clone is a singleton in its sample. V and J are TRBV19 and TRBJ2-5; 7 bases fit TRBD2. CDR3 size: 14 residues. Germline-derived CDR1 and CDR2 are LNHDA and SQIVND (reference sequence). Trimming took 2 bases from V and 5 from J; bases not matched to a gene: 5. Here the CDR3 reads CASSIRAGEETQYF. In DNA form, the CDR3 reads TGTGCCAGTAGTATACGTGCGGGGGAGGAGACCCAGTACTTC.

The CDR3 bases are TGTGCCAGCAGCTTCTCAAGCGGGGCGGGCAGGGATACGCAGTATTTT. As protein: CASSFSSGAGRDTQYF. This chain connects TRBV11-2 to TRBJ2-3; 7 bases align to TRBD2. J was trimmed by 6 bases and V by 3 bases; bases with no gene match: 12. CDR3 length: 16 amino acids. The germline V gene encodes CDR1 SGHAT and CDR2 FQNNGV.

This clone was detected once. V and J are TRBV2 and TRBJ1-4; possible D gene TRBD1, 6 bases. Germline CDR1 and CDR2: SNHLY and FYNNEI. Trimming cost V 6 bases and J 10 bases, with 15 bases left between them. This CDR3 is built from 13 residues. DNA for the CDR3: TGTGCCAGCAGACTTGAGGGCAGGGGAAAACTGTTTTTT. This sequence encodes CASRLEGRGKLFF.

This chain joins TRBV20-1 and TRBJ1-2, with no clear D. The CDR3 totals 11 residues. The V end lost 8 bases, the J end lost 6 bases, and 13 bases lay between the germline ends. CDR1 and CDR2 from the germline V gene are DFQATT and SNEGSKA (reference sequence). In DNA, the CDR3 is TGCAGTACTGCCAGACGGGATGGCTACACCTTC. As protein: CSTARRDGYTF.

CDR3 nucleotides: TGTGCCAGCAGAGCCCGGACAGGGCAAAATGTTTTACCCTACAATGAGCAGTTCTTC. Translated: CASRARTGQNVLPYNEQFF. The rearrangement links TRBV2 to TRBJ2-1; 8 positions agree with TRBD1. The CDR3 contains 19 residues. The V gene end was trimmed by 6 bases and the J gene end by 2 bases; junction bases not matched to a gene: 18. The germline V gene has CDR1 SNHLY and CDR2 FYNNEI.

The chain employs TRBV28 and TRBJ2-4, with D possibly being TRBD1 (6 bases). Looked up from germline, CDR1 is MDHEN and CDR2 is SYDVKM. The CDR3 has 17 residues. Trimming removed 1 base at V and 7 bases at J, with 20 bases between. CDR3 DNA: TGTGCCAGCAGTTTATCCACCTCCACGGGACAAGGGAACATTCAGTACTTC. This translates into CASSLSTSTGQGNIQYF.

The chain links TRBV5-4 to TRBJ1-6; 9 bases are shared with TRBD1. J was trimmed by 9 bases and V by 3 bases; bases with no gene match: 7. Germline assignment: CDR1 SGHNT and CDR2 YYREEE (reference sequence). The CDR3 spans 15 residues. The CDR3 here is CASSSTGTGTSPLHF. In DNA form, the CDR3 reads TGTGCCAGCAGCTCAACCGGGACAGGGACTTCACCCCTCCACTTT.

The chain carries TRBV9 and TRBJ1-2, with D perhaps TRBD1 (6 bases). This CDR3 comprises 14 residues. CDR1 is SGDLS, CDR2 YYNGEE, per germline. V gave up 4 bases and J gave up 8 bases, with 18 bases separating them. CDR3 residues: CASSRTTGLSGYTF. CDR3 nucleotides: TGTGCCAGCAGCAGGACCACAGGGTTGAGCGGCTACACCTTC.

This rearrangement joins TRBV7-2 to TRBJ1-5, with D possibly TRBD1 on 6 matching bases. Trimming cost V 2 bases and J 0 bases, with 8 bases left between them. This CDR3 comprises 15 residues. Germline V lookup: CDR1 SGHTA, CDR2 FQGNSA. The CDR3 spells CASSLTGNSNQPQHF. In DNA form, the CDR3 reads TGTGCCAGCAGCTTAACAGGGAATAGCAATCAGCCCCAGCATTTT.

The table lists this clone with a count of one. The chain recombines TRBV5-4 with TRBJ2-5; 7 nucleotides line up with TRBD1. After removal of 0 bases from V and 5 bases from J, the junction contained 7 bases not matched to a gene. Germline CDR1 SGHNT, CDR2 YYREEE (reference sequence). This CDR3 has 15 residues. CDR3: CASSLGTGTPETQYF. The CDR3 DNA follows: TGTGCCAGCAGCTTGGGGACAGGCACCCCCGAGACCCAGTACTTC.

The V call is TRBV7-9, the J call TRBJ2-5; D perhaps matches TRBD2 (6 bases). Deletions cut 3 bases from V and 5 bases from J, with 10 bases between. From germline, CDR1 is SEHNR and CDR2 FQNEAQ (reference sequence). The CDR3 is made up of 13 amino acids. The CDR3, as DNA: TGTGCCAGCAGCTTCGGCGGGGCGGAGACCCAGTACTTC. Amino acids: CASSFGGAETQYF.